This T cell receptor beta chain was sequenced for a study of low-dose radiotherapy and immunotherapy resistance in tumors. Trimming stripped 4 bases from V and 9 bases from J, with 13 bases between. This CDR3 is 13 amino acids long. Germline CDR1 reads SGHTA; CDR2 reads FQGNSA. TCRs were put through 20 PCR cycles of amplification with Phusion. A constant-region primer and the V-primer adapter served as the primer pair. TCRdb processed the reads anew with MiXCR; each CDR3 protein has one entry. The sample contains roughly 48,000 distinct CDR3 sequences, approximately 35% of which appear only once. Time point noted: after trial treatment. The sample's treatment: LDRT plus nivolumab, ipilimumab, low-dose cyclophosphamide and aspirin (RACIN trial).

The gene calls are TRBV7-2 and TRBJ1-5, with D perhaps matching TRBD1 (6 bases). Sequenced material: PBMCs, taken after low-dose radiotherapy plus immunotherapy. The TCR comes from a male donor with rectosigmoid adenocarcinoma. CDR3 bases: TGTGCCAGCAGCTCGGACAGAAGTCGGCCCCAGCATTTT. Protein sequence: CASSSDRSRPQHF. Full variable domain (missing parts from reference TRBV7-2 and TRBJ1-5): GAGVSQSPSNKVTEKGKDVELRCDPISGHTALYWYRQSLGQGLEFLIYFQGNSAPDKSGLPSDRFSAERTGGSVSTLTIQRTQQEDSAVYLCASSSDRSRPQHFGDGTRLSIL.